These 13 T cell receptor beta chains originate from one sample sequenced in a study of blood T cell repertoires in COVID-19. The protocol was immunoSEQ multiplex PCR, while the TCRdb copy is restricted to in-frame clones and leaves out a portion. Among about 240,000 clones listed, about 89% were seen once. The sample consisted of PBMCs or T cells enriched from blood (not recorded which). The source is a woman aged 25 to 45 who had recovered from COVID-19.

V and J are TRBV7-9 and TRBJ1-5; D perhaps matches TRBD1 (5 bases). The CDR3 spans 15 residues. V lost 6 bases to trimming and J lost 0 bases, with 12 bases between them. Germline CDR1 is SEHNR and CDR2 is FQNEAQ (reference sequence). CDR3: CASSFDSYSNQPQHF. DNA for the CDR3: TGTGCCAGCAGTTTCGACAGTTATAGCAATCAGCCCCAGCATTTT.

The chain is built from TRBV3-1 (or the pseudogene TRBV3-2) and TRBJ2-2, with D possibly being TRBD2 (6 bases). Germline V gene lookup returns CDR1 LGHDT and CDR2 YNNKEL (reference sequence). The CDR3 is made up of 15 amino acids. V lost 1 base, J lost 0 bases, and 6 bases lay in between. CDR3 residues: CASSQAGANTGELFF. CDR3 bases: TGTGCCAGCAGCCAAGCGGGGGCGAACACCGGGGAGCTGTTTTTT.

This chain links TRBV6-5 with TRBJ2-4; 9 nucleotides align to TRBD1. V lost 8 bases, J lost 8 bases, and 13 bases stayed unmatched. The germline V gene has CDR1 MNHEY and CDR2 SVGAGI. The CDR3 is 15 amino acids. The CDR3 here is CASAFSGTGRDIQYF. CDR3 nucleotides: TGTGCCAGCGCCTTCTCCGGGACAGGGAGAGACATTCAGTACTTC.

This sequence joins TRBV3-1 (or the pseudogene TRBV3-2) and TRBJ2-4; no definite D call. The V and J ends lost 1 base and 0 bases respectively, with 7 bases between them. Germline V gene lookup returns CDR1 LGHDT and CDR2 YNNKEL (reference sequence). There are 15 residues in the CDR3. The CDR3 sequence: CASSQGLVAKNIQYF. CDR3 nucleotide sequence: TGTGCCAGCAGCCAAGGACTCGTAGCCAAAAACATTCAGTACTTC.

The chain has TRBV19 and TRBJ2-4, with 11 bases identical to TRBD2. This CDR3 is 15 amino acids long. V shed 9 bases and J 6 bases; nucleotides not matched to a gene: 10. Germline V gene data show CDR1 as LNHDA and CDR2 as SQIVND (reference sequence). As DNA, the CDR3 is TGTGCCAGCACGCCGGGACTAGCGGCCTTAAACATTCAGTACTTC. It is translated as CASTPGLAALNIQYF.

This sequence joins TRBV7-8 and TRBJ1-1, with D possibly matching TRBD1 (5 bases). The CDR3 is 14 residues long. CDR1 SGHVS and CDR2 FQNEAQ come from the germline V gene. Deletions cut 1 base from V and 5 bases from J, with 11 bases between. This CDR3 reads CASSLGGGRTEAFF. The CDR3 DNA reads as TGTGCCAGCAGCTTAGGGGGGGGAAGGACTGAAGCTTTCTTT.

The chain recombines TRBV28 with TRBJ2-1; 7 bases are shared with TRBD1. The CDR3 contains 13 residues. After removal of 2 bases from V and 5 bases from J, the junction contained 0 bases not matched to a gene. The germline V gene has CDR1 MDHEN and CDR2 SYDVKM. The CDR3 loop reads CASSLGQDNEQFF. As DNA, the CDR3 is TGTGCCAGCAGTTTAGGACAGGACAATGAGCAGTTCTTC.

The chain links TRBV7-6 to TRBJ1-4, with TRBD1 as a possible D gene (5 bases). The CDR3 extends over 15 amino acids. Germline V CDR1 and CDR2: SGHVS, FNYEAQ. V shed 4 bases and J shed 0 bases, with 9 bases lying between them. The CDR3 bases are TGTGCCAGCAGCTCCAGGGTTGCAACTAATGAAAAACTGTTTTTT. Its protein product is CASSSRVATNEKLFF. The whole variable domain, filled in from reference TRBV7-6 and TRBJ1-4, reads GAGVSQSPRYKVTKRGQDVALRCDPISGHVSLYWYRQALGQGPEFLTYFNYEAQQDKSGLPNDRFSAERPEGSISTLTIQRTEQRDSAMYRCASSSRVATNEKLFFGSGTQLSVL.

This clone has only a few counts. The chain has TRBV20-1 and TRBJ2-1, with 7 bases aligning to TRBD1. This CDR3 spans 11 amino acids. Germline CDR1 DFQATT, CDR2 SNEGSKA (reference sequence). Trimming removed 6 bases from V and 8 bases from J; junction bases left unmatched: 4. The CDR3 reads CSASTGDEQFF. The CDR3 nucleotides are TGCAGTGCATCAACAGGGGATGAGCAGTTCTTC.

J is TRBJ1-1 and V is TRBV19; 8 bases agree with TRBD1. V shed 5 bases, J shed 4 bases, and the junction held 6 bases outside the gene matches. The CDR3 has 14 amino acids. From germline, CDR1 is LNHDA and CDR2 SQIVND (reference sequence). This CDR3 reads CASSAGQGATEAFF. In DNA form, the CDR3 reads TGTGCCAGTAGTGCAGGACAGGGTGCCACTGAAGCTTTCTTT.

The chain has TRBV7-2 and TRBJ1-1; possible D gene TRBD1, 6 bases. Germline V CDR1 and CDR2: SGHTA, FQGNSA. The CDR3 loop spans 16 amino acids. The ends were cut back, 2 bases at V and 2 bases at J, with 15 bases in the middle. The chain's CDR3 is CASSLSGGHSNTEAFF. DNA of the CDR3: TGTGCCAGCAGCTTATCGGGGGGACATTCTAACACTGAAGCTTTCTTT.

V and J are TRBV7-9 and TRBJ2-1; D may be TRBD1 (5 bases). The germline V and J ends were trimmed by 1 base and 0 bases, with 10 bases remaining between them. This CDR3 spans 16 amino acids. CDR1 and CDR2 from the germline V gene are SEHNR and FQNEAQ (reference sequence). Written as DNA, the CDR3 is TGTGCCAGCAGCTTAGTGGGGCGTGACTCCTACAATGAGCAGTTCTTC. Protein product: CASSLVGRDSYNEQFF.

The table lists this clone with a few counts. This chain joins TRBV6-1 and TRBJ2-7; D might be TRBD2 (5 bases). The V end was cut by 3 bases, the J end by 2 bases, with 14 bases between. CDR3 length: 15 residues. Germline-derived CDR1 and CDR2 are MNHNS and SASEGT. The CDR3: CASSDTGFSAYEQYF. As DNA, the CDR3 is TGTGCCAGCAGTGATACGGGGTTCTCTGCCTACGAGCAGTACTTC.